The 6 T cell receptor beta chains reported below all come from one sample, sequenced in a study of CD8 T cells in ankylosing spondylitis. TCRdb re-analysed the 5' RACE reads in MiXCR, keeping a single row per CDR3 protein. This sample carries some 130,000 distinct CDR3 sequences, approximately 9.2% of them seen once, and the ten largest clones take 7.3%. Sequencing used synovial fluid, either unsorted or a sorted T cell fraction (not recorded which). The origin of the receptors is a male donor with ankylosing spondylitis.

The V call is TRBV4-2, the J call TRBJ2-2; D call uncertain. Trimming took off 5 bases at V and 3 bases at J, with 13 bases between the two ends. The CDR3 totals 15 residues. The germline V gene has CDR1 LGHNA and CDR2 YNFKEQ. The CDR3 DNA reads TGTGCCAGCAGCAATGGCCCGATTGACACCGGGGAGCTGTTTTTT. It yields the protein CASSNGPIDTGELFF.

This clonotype was seen ten or more times. This sequence joins TRBV6-2 or TRBV6-3 and TRBJ1-1; D uncertain. This CDR3 has 15 residues. The V end was cut by 0 bases, the J end by 8 bases, with 16 bases between. In germline, CDR1 is MNHEY, CDR2 SVGEGT. The CDR3 protein is CASSYSIVGTAEAFF. CDR3 bases: TGTGCCAGCAGTTACTCCATTGTAGGAACAGCCGAAGCTTTCTTT.

This clonotype was seen only a few times. The V gene is TRBV2, the J gene TRBJ1-5, with D possibly being TRBD1 (5 bases). CDR3 length: 16 amino acids. Germline CDR1 and CDR2: SNHLY and FYNNEI. V lost 2 bases and J 0 bases, leaving 11 bases between the germline ends. Written as DNA, the CDR3 is TGTGCCAGCAGTGAATGGGGGGGATTTAGCAATCAGCCCCAGCATTTT. This codes for CASSEWGGFSNQPQHF.

The chain joins TRBV18 to TRBJ2-5; D is unresolved. CDR3 length: 12 residues. V was clipped by 6 bases and J by 2 bases, with 7 bases between them. Per the germline V gene, CDR1 is KGHSH and CDR2 is LQKENI. The CDR3 is CASSRQQETQYF. The CDR3 nucleotides are TGTGCCAGCTCTCGGCAGCAAGAGACCCAGTACTTC.

The chain employs TRBV18 and TRBJ1-1; perhaps TRBD1 as D (5 bases). The CDR3 has 16 amino acids. Trimming stripped 4 bases from V and 1 base from J, with 16 bases between. CDR1 and CDR2 (germline): KGHSH, LQKENI. This chain's CDR3 is CASSRWGGPRNTEAFF. In DNA, the CDR3 is TGTGCCAGCTCACGGTGGGGGGGACCCCGGAACACTGAAGCTTTCTTT.

Here the CDR3 DNA reads TGTGCCAGCAGTCAGACCACAGGGGTTAACACCGGGGAGCTGTTTTTT. It yields the protein CASSQTTGVNTGELFF. The chain links TRBV27 to TRBJ2-2, with 7 bases aligning to TRBD1. J lost 2 bases, V lost 5 bases, and 8 bases had no gene match. CDR3 size: 16 residues. Germline V gene sequence: CDR1 MNHEY, CDR2 SMNVEV (reference sequence).